This TCR beta chain was profiled in a study of blood T cell repertoires in COVID-19. Study-wide context: There were acute and convalescent COVID-19 samples, and they came from the United States, Italy and Spain. PBMCs, B-cell-depleted T cells, or T cells provided the cDNA or gDNA that made up the material.

This CDR3 contains 15 residues. Per the original data handling: Amplification of reference gene primers was used by the study to estimate nucleated cell counts. Method: immunoSEQ multiplex PCR; TCRdb's copy keeps in-frame clones and lacks some. V, J and clone size were drawn from that table, and D and trimming were deduced from the DNA. The sample consists of around 200,000 clones, roughly 84% of them appearing once. This clonotype was obtained from a man aged 50 to 59 with active or convalescent COVID-19. Sequencing was done on a sample of peripheral blood. The V call is TRBV21-1, the J call TRBJ2-5; the listed D gene, TRBD1, was not tested against the DNA. TRBV21-1 is described as a pseudogene. The CDR3 region has the DNA TGTGCCAGCAGCAGACGGTGGACAGGTCAAGAGACCCAGTACTTC. Its protein product is CASSRRWTGQETQYF.